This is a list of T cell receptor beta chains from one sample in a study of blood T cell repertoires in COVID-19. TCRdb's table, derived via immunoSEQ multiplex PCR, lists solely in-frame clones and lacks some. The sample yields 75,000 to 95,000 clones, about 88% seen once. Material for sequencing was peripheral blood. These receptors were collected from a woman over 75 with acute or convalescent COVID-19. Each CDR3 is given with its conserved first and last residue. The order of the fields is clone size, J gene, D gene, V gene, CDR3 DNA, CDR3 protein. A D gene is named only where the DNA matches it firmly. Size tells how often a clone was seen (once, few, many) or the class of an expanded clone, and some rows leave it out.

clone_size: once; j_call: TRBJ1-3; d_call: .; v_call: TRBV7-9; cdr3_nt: TGTGCCAGCAGACAAAACTCGGACATCCACTCTGGAAACACCATATATTTT; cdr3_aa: CASRQNSDIHSGNTIYF
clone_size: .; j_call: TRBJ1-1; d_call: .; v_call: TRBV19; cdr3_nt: TGTGCCAGTAGTATTCTAGCGAACACTGAAGCTTTCTTT; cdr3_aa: CASSILANTEAFF
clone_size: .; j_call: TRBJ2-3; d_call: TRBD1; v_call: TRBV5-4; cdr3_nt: TGTGCCAGCAGCTCCGGGACAGGGGGCGCAGATACGCAGTATTTT; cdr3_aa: CASSSGTGGADTQYF
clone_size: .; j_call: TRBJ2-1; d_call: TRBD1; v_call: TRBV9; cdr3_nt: TGTGCCAGCAGCTCCTGGACAGGTTCCAATGAGCAGTTCTTC; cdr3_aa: CASSSWTGSNEQFF
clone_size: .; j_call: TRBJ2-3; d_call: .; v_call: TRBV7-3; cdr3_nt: TGTGCCAGCAGCTTCGGAGGGGGCGGGACAGATACGCAGTATTTT; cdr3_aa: CASSFGGGGTDTQYF
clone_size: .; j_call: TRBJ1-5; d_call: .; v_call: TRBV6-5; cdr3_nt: TGTGCCAGCAGCAGACAGGTAAATCAGCCCCAGCATTTT; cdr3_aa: CASSRQVNQPQHF
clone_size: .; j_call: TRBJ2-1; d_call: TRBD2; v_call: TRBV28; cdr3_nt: TGTGCCAGCAGTTCATCACGGACTAGCGGGAGGGGGTATGGGAATGAGCAGTTCTTC; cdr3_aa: CASSSSRTSGRGYGNEQFF
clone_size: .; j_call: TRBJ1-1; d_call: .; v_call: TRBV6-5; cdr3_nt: TGTGCCAGCAGTTACGCGATGAACACTGAAGCTTTCTTT; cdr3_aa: CASSYAMNTEAFF
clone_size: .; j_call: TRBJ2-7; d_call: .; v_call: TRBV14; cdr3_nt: TGTGCCAGCAGCCAACGTTCCTACGAGCAGTACTTC; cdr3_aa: CASSQRSYEQYF
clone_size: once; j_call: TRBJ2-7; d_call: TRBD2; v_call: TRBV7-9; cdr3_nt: TGTGCCAGCAGCCCAAGCGGGAGGGTCTACGAGCAGTACTTC; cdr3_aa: CASSPSGRVYEQYF
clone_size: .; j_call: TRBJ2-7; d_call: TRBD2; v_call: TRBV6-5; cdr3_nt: TGTGCCAGCAGTAAACAGGGACTAGGATTCTACGAGCAGTACTTC; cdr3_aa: CASSKQGLGFYEQYF
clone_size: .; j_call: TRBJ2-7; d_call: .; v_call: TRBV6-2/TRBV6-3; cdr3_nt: TGTGCCAGCAGTTTTCCTAGACTCGACAGAACCTACGAGCAGTACTTC; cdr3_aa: CASSFPRLDRTYEQYF
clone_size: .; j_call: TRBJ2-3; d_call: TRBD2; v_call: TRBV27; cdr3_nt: TGTGCCAGCAGTTCCCTTCGTAGCGGGAGAGGCGCAGATACGCAGTATTTT; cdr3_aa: CASSSLRSGRGADTQYF
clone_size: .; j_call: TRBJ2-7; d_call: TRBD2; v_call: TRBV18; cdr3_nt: TGTGCCAGCTCACCATGGGGGGGGAACTACGAGCAGTACTTC; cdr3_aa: CASSPWGGNYEQYF
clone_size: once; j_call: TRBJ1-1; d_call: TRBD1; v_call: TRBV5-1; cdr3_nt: TGCGCCAGCAGCTTAAGGACAGGGGGCGCAGATACTGAAGCTTTCTTT; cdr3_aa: CASSLRTGGADTEAFF
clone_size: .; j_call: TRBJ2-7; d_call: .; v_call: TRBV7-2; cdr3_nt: TGTGCCAGCAGCTTAGGGACAGATAACTACGAGCAGTACTTC; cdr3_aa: CASSLGTDNYEQYF
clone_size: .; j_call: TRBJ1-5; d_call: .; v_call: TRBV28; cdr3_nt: TGTGCCAGCAGTTTTGCAGGGGATAGCAATCAGCCCCAGCATTTT; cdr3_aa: CASSFAGDSNQPQHF
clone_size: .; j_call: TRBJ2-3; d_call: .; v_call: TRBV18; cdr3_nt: TGTGCCAGCTCACCACGTACTAGCACAGATACGCAGTATTTT; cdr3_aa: CASSPRTSTDTQYF
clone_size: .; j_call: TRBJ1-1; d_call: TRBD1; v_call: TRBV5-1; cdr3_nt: TGCGCCAGCAGCTTAGGGACAGGAGGTGAAGCTTTCTTT; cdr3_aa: CASSLGTGGEAFF
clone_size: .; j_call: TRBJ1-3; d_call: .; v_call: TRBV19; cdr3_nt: TGTGCCAGTAGTATGGGTCGCCGGGACAACTCTGGAAACACCATATATTTT; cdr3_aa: CASSMGRRDNSGNTIYF
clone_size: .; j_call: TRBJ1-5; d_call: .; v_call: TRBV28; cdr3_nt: TGTGCCAGCAGTTTATCATCCCCAGGGGGCAATCAGCCCCAGCATTTT; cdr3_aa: CASSLSSPGGNQPQHF
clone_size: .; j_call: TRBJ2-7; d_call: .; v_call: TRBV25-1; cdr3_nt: TGTGCCAGCAGTGAAACAGGGTTGACCTACGAGCAGTACTTC; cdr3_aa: CASSETGLTYEQYF
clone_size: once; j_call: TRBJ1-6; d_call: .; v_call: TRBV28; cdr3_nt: TGTGCCAGCAGTCCCAAGGCAGGGGCGGCTTCACCCCTCCACTTT; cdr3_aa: CASSPKAGAASPLHF
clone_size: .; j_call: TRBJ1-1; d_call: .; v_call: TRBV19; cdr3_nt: TGTGCCAGTAGTATAGGTGGGAGGGAGAACACTGAAGCTTTCTTT; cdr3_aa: CASSIGGRENTEAFF
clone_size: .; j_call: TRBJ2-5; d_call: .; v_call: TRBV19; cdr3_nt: TGTGCCAGTAGCCCGAGGGGGACGGAGACCCAGTACTTC; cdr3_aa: CASSPRGTETQYF
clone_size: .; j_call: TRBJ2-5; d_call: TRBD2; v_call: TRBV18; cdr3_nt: TGTGCCAGCTCACCTCCTGGACTAGCGGGAGGAGAGACCCAGTACTTC; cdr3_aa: CASSPPGLAGGETQYF
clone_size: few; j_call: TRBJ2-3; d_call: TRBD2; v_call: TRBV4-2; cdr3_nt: TGTGCCAGCACGGGAGGGACTAGCGGACGCACAGATACGCAGTATTTT; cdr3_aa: CASTGGTSGRTDTQYF
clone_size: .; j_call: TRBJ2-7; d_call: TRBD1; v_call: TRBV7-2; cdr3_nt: TGTGCCAGCAGCTTAACGACAGGGGGTCCCTACGAGCAGTACTTC; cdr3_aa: CASSLTTGGPYEQYF
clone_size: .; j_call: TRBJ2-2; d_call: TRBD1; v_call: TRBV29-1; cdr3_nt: TGCAGCGTTGACAGGGGGTATACCGGGGAGCTGTTTTTT; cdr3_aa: CSVDRGYTGELFF
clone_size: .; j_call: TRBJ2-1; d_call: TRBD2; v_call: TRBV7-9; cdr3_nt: TGTGCCAGCAGCTTCTCCCTAGCGGGAGGGAATGAGCAGTTCTTC; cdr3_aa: CASSFSLAGGNEQFF
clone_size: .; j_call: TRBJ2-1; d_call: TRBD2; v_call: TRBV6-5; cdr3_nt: TGTGCCAGCAGGGGACTAGCGGGTTACAATGAGCAGTTCTTC; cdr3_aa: CASRGLAGYNEQFF